This entry is about one TCR beta chain. The antigen is undetermined. Each donor was nominally healthy when sampled (though unrecorded immune exposures were likely). Germline V gene lookup returns CDR1 MNHEY and CDR2 SMNVEV (reference sequence). V lost 0 bases, J lost 0 bases, and 18 bases lay in between. This CDR3 comprises 19 residues. In the PCR, 60 Vbeta and 13 Jbeta primers were used. TCRdb's copy holds only in-frame clones and misses some; the assay was immunoSEQ multiplex PCR. The sample consists of approximately 120,000 clones, around 73% of them appearing once. The sample originates from a study of cytomegalovirus exposure and HLA in healthy donors. Findings and caveats of the study: Earlier results showed most TCR beta V segments being productive about 90% or about 30% of the time.

The sample consisted of PBMCs. The clonotype originates from a man aged 30 to 45 in good health and CMV-seropositive. The rearrangement joins TRBV27 to TRBJ2-1, with D possibly TRBD2 on 5 matching bases. Written as DNA, the CDR3 is TGTGCCAGCAGTTTATCAACGTTACTAGTCCTTAGCTCCTACAATGAGCAGTTCTTC. It yields the protein CASSLSTLLVLSSYNEQFF.